One sample yielded the 9 T cell receptor beta chains listed below, sequenced in a study of blood T cells in healthy people across ages. It was with a sample-barcoded 5' primer and a J-beta primer mix that a second PCR of roughly 7 to 12 cycles was run. Via MiXCR, TCRdb re-called the 5' RACE reads, giving one row per CDR3 protein. The sample includes over 600,000 distinct CDR3 sequences, roughly 46% seen only once; the top ten take about a sixth. Source material: blood. The receptors derive from an elderly man in good health.

This chain links TRBV7-2 with TRBJ2-2, with no clear D. V gave up 8 bases and J gave up 7 bases, with 17 bases separating them. The CDR3 consists of 14 residues. Looked up from germline, CDR1 is SGHTA and CDR2 is FQGNSA. Here the CDR3 DNA reads TGTGCCAGCGGCGTGGCAGCATGGGGCGGGGAGCTGTTTTTT. Its protein product is CASGVAAWGGELFF.

The sample holds a few counts of this clonotype. The V gene is TRBV5-1, the J gene TRBJ2-7, with D perhaps TRBD1 (5 bases). Trimming removed 1 base from V and 3 bases from J, with 14 bases in between. The CDR3 consists of 15 residues. Germline V gives CDR1 SGHRS, CDR2 YFSETQ. CDR3 sequence reads: CASSLFQGFVYEQYF. CDR3 sequence (DNA): TGCGCCAGCAGCTTGTTTCAGGGCTTTGTCTACGAGCAGTACTTC.

The CDR3 sequence is CASSAGTASYGYTF. CDR3 bases: TGTGCCAGCAGTGCCGGGACAGCGTCCTATGGCTACACCTTC. The V call is TRBV25-1, the J call TRBJ1-2, with TRBD1 identical over 7 bases. Per the germline V gene, CDR1 is MGHDK and CDR2 is SYGVNS. This CDR3 has 14 residues. V lost 4 bases to trimming and J lost 4 bases; unmatched junction nucleotides: 6.

The chain combines TRBV12-3 or TRBV12-4 with TRBJ2-6; 12 bases agree with TRBD1. CDR3 length equals 20 residues. With V trimmed by 2 bases and J by 0 bases, 8 bases remained unmatched. The chain's CDR3 is CASSLPGQGASISGANVLTF. CDR3 DNA sequence: TGTGCCAGCAGTTTACCGGGACAGGGGGCTTCTATCTCTGGGGCCAACGTCCTGACTTTC.

V usage is TRBV19 and J usage is TRBJ2-5; no firm D call. The V and J ends lost 5 bases and 2 bases respectively, with 18 bases between them. The CDR3 totals 16 residues. Germline V gives CDR1 LNHDA, CDR2 SQIVND (reference sequence). The DNA of the CDR3 is TGTGCCAGTAGTGCCCGACTTAATCCGTCACAAGAGACCCAGTACTTC. It codes for CASSARLNPSQETQYF. The variable domain in full, with the rest retrieved from reference TRBV19 and TRBJ2-5, is DGGITQSPKYLFRKEGQNVTLSCEQNLNHDAMYWYRQDPGQGLRLIYYSQIVNDFQKGDIAEGYSVSREKKESFPLTVTSAQKNPTAFYLCASSARLNPSQETQYFGPGTRLLVL.

As for this clonotype: The germline gene is not matched at one end of the junction; a read error may be the cause. The genes are TRBV27 and TRBJ2-3; D unresolved. The CDR3 runs 14 residues. From germline, CDR1 is MNHEY and CDR2 SMNVEV (reference sequence). CDR3 nucleotides: TGTGCCAGCAGTGTATCGAGTAGCACAGATACGCAGTATTTT. Residues: CASSVSSSTDTQYF.

This clonotype was picked up a small number of times. The chain combines TRBV9 with TRBJ2-3; TRBD2 aligns across 7 bases. The J segment lost 3 bases and the V segment lost 3 bases, leaving 7 bases of the junction unmatched. This CDR3 comprises 15 residues. The V gene's germline CDR1 is SGDLS and CDR2 YYNGEE. The CDR3: CASSALAEETDTQYF. The DNA for the CDR3 is TGTGCCAGCAGCGCGCTAGCGGAAGAGACAGATACGCAGTATTTT.

This rearrangement joins TRBV20-1 to TRBJ2-1, with TRBD2 matching over 11 bases. The CDR3 runs to 12 residues. After removal of 4 bases from V and 15 bases from J, the junction contained 8 bases not matched to a gene. The germline V gene encodes CDR1 DFQATT and CDR2 SNEGSKA (reference sequence). In nucleotides, the CDR3 is TGCAGTGCTACGGTAGCGGGAGGGCAATGGTTCTTC. Amino acids: CSATVAGGQWFF.

The chain has TRBV12-3 or TRBV12-4 and TRBJ2-7; 9 positions match TRBD2. Trimming removed 5 bases from V and 7 bases from J; junction bases left unmatched: 3. This CDR3 region has 12 residues. CDR3 sequence (DNA): TGTGCCAGCAGTACTAGCGGGTGGGAGCAGTACTTC. Translating it yields CASSTSGWEQYF.